This section outlines one TCR beta chain sequence together with its context. Its antigen is currently not known. Base-call qualities are not available, and no considerably larger clone is one nucleotide away. This entry is derived from a study of shared T cell receptors in the human thymus (dated by TCRdb to the early 2020s). About the full investigation: The study investigated the way shared, self-reactive T-cell receptor alpha chains are produced in the human thymus.

To prepare the library, the immunoSEQ multiplex PCR assay was applied. Drawn from immuneACCESS, this table holds only the in-frame rearrangements with V and J called that TCRdb kept. Clones are partly lost; checked studies trace under half to an unresolved V gene and leave the rest unexplained. The sample contains about 710,000 clones, about 90% of them found a single time. The top ten constitute 0.0094% of the sample. From cysteine to phenylalanine, the CDR3 is 14 amino acids long. Only CDR3 DNA remains: 42 bases, in frame from the first base. V is clipped by 3 bases and J by 5 bases, and the sequence between their germline boundaries is 13 bases long. The germline V gene supplies CDR1 WSHSY and CDR2 SAAADI. The data also belong to a second study, concerning human thymus T cells. From the second report: Donors were immunologically healthy infants undergoing open corrective cardiac surgery for congenital heart defects in Finland. Thymus tissue was collected as surgical resects that were removed during corrective cardiac surgery. Both the thymic and the peripheral blood repertoires appeared to show biased V and J gene segment usage. The related research reported highly overlapping thymic TCR repertoires among unrelated individuals. TCR alpha and beta repertoires from seven to nine infant thymus samples and four related peripheral blood samples were characterized in the study. The cohort included 5 or 6 male and a couple of female infants, with donor ages spanning 7 to 244 days. Thymocytes were released mechanically from tissue and stored at -70 °C as pellets of about 9.5-32 million cells. A QIAsymphony instrument was used to extract genomic DNA from frozen cell pellets. Using the immunoSEQ multiplex PCR assay, the TCRB and TCRAD loci were amplified from a standardized quantity of quality-controlled genomic DNA. The amplicons spanned the V(D)J region and were long enough to cover the CDR3 and allow V and J genes to be identified. The commercial immunoSEQ service was used to sequence amplicons on an Illumina platform. Corrections for primer bias and sequencing errors followed previously described methods, while TCRAD and TCRB definitions were based on the IMGT database. immunoSEQ Analyzer 3.0 and VDJTools were used for repertoire analysis, which covered basic statistics, V/J segment usage, diversity estimates, rarefaction and pairwise overlap. To estimate diversity, the Chao1, ChaoE, Efron-Thisted, Shannon and inverse Simpson indices were applied, and diversity was also estimated on datasets down-sampled to the smallest sample. Repertoire overlap used strict matching of CDR3 nucleotide sequence, V gene and J gene, with Jaccard-based multidimensional scaling clustering. On average, thymus samples yielded 810,000 or so unique TCRB clonotypes, whereas blood samples yielded around 88,000.

The sequence joins TRBV10-2 to TRBJ1-2; the best D guess is TRBD1, with 5 bases matching. Sequenced: thymocytes. This TCR came from a boy younger than two with a congenital heart defect. Donor details come from another sample of the same person, matched by shared clones. The sequenced DNA is TGCGCCAGCAGTGACGGGGGGATAGGGTATGGCTACACCTTC. Its protein product is CASSDGGIGYGYTF.